Each of the 20 T cell receptor beta chains below was sequenced from the same sample in a study of Graves' ophthalmopathy and Graves' hyperthyroidism. Amplification of the TCR beta CDR3 regions used RNA transcripts (as template). HTBI primers served in a first-round RT-PCR, which a second-round multiplex PCR followed. MiXCR, applied by TCRdb to the multiplex PCR reads, yields one record per CDR3 protein. This table has about 640,000 distinct CDR3 sequences, under 50% appearing once. The sequenced material came from peripheral blood. The source is an adult man with Graves' ophthalmopathy.

This clonotype occurred once. A clone one base away is much larger, so this may be a read error. The DNA is omitted, as the CDR3 cannot be located on it reliably, and the CDR3 follows TCRdb's listing. V gene TRBV20-1 combines with J gene TRBJ1-2; no check of the table's D call, TRBD1, against the DNA was made. Germline V gene sequence: CDR1 DFQATT, CDR2 SNEGSKA (reference sequence). The CDR3 totals 15 residues, both ends included. The CDR3 loop is CSAEKDGASAYGCTF.

As concerns this clonotype: This could be a read error, since a much larger clone is one nucleotide away. The chain's CDR3 is CASSAVGRVEETQYF. DNA for the CDR3: TGTGCCAGCAGCGCCGTGGGAAGGGTCGAGGAGACCCAGTACTTC. The V call is TRBV9, the J call TRBJ2-5; D uncertain. V gave up 3 bases and J gave up 5 bases, with 17 bases separating them. The CDR3 covers 15 residues. From germline, CDR1 is SGDLS and CDR2 YYNGEE. Full variable domain (outside the CDR3, taken from reference TRBV9 and TRBJ2-5): DSGVTQTPKHLITATGQRVTLRCSPRSGDLSVYWYQQSLDQGLQFLIQYYNGEERAKGNILERFSAQQFPDLHSELNLSSLELGDSALYFCASSAVGRVEETQYFGPGTRLLVL.

This clonotype was detected many times. The rearrangement uses TRBV10-3 and TRBJ1-5; TRBD1 is a possible D gene (6 bases). V was clipped by 5 bases and J by 1 base, with 9 bases between them. CDR3 length: 14 residues. Germline V CDR1 and CDR2: ENHRY, SYGVKD. The CDR3 loop is CAISKDRSNQPQHF. The DNA for the CDR3 is TGTGCCATCAGTAAGGACAGAAGCAATCAGCCCCAGCATTTT.

This clonotype has at least ten counts. The chain carries TRBV7-2 and TRBJ2-6; D is perhaps TRBD2 (6 bases). V was shortened by 6 bases and J by 4 bases, with 16 bases between the two germline ends. Germline-derived CDR1 and CDR2 are SGHTA and FQGNSA. The CDR3 extends over 16 amino acids. The CDR3, as DNA: TGTGCCAGCAGTAGAGGAGGGCCGGGGGGGGCCAACGTCCTGACTTTC. Translated: CASSRGGPGGANVLTF.

The rearrangement uses TRBV2 and TRBJ2-6; no firm D call. Deletions cut 8 bases from V and 0 bases from J, with 14 bases between. Germline values: CDR1 SNHLY, CDR2 FYNNEI. The CDR3 has 16 residues. The CDR3 protein is CASSRLPASGANVLTF. The DNA for the CDR3 is TGTGCCAGCTCAAGGCTTCCAGCCTCTGGGGCCAACGTCCTGACTTTC. The full variable domain, completed using reference TRBV2 and TRBJ2-6, is EPEVTQTPSHQVTQMGQEVILRCVPISNHLYFYWYRQILGQKVEFLVSFYNNEISEKSEIFDDQFSVERPDGSNFTLKIRSTKLEDSAMYFCASSRLPASGANVLTFGAGSRLTVL.

The genes are TRBV29-1 and TRBJ1-5; 8 bases align to TRBD1. Germline assignment: CDR1 SQVTM and CDR2 ANQGSEA. With V trimmed by 7 bases and J by 11 bases, 10 bases remained unmatched. CDR3 length: 12 amino acids. Here the CDR3 reads CSATGGMETQHF. The DNA for the CDR3 is TGCAGCGCTACAGGGGGGATGGAGACCCAGCATTTT.

The gene calls are TRBV7-2 and TRBJ2-5; perhaps TRBD2 as D (5 bases). Trimming took 1 base from V and 9 from J, leaving 12 bases between them. The CDR3 sequence is 13 residues long. Germline-derived CDR1 and CDR2 are SGHTA and FQGNSA. CDR3 DNA: TGTGCCAGCAGCTTAGACCGGGATCAGCCCCAGTACTTC. This gives the protein CASSLDRDQPQYF. Based on the CDR3 plus reference TRBV7-2 and TRBJ2-5, the full variable domain is GAGVSQSPSNKVTEKGKDVELRCDPISGHTALYWYRQSLGQGLEFLIYFQGNSAPDKSGLPSDRFSAERTGGSVSTLTIQRTQQEDSAVYLCASSLDRDQPQYFGPGTRLLVL.

The genes are TRBV7-9 and TRBJ2-5; the match to TRBD1 covers 7 bases. Germline loops: CDR1 SEHNR, CDR2 FQNEAQ (reference sequence). CDR3 length: 15 residues. The J segment lost 3 bases and the V segment lost 4 bases, leaving 8 bases of the junction unmatched. CDR3 amino acids: CASSSPTGREETQYF. The DNA for the CDR3 is TGTGCCAGCAGCTCGCCGACAGGGAGAGAAGAGACCCAGTACTTC.

This clonotype has a count of ten or more. This chain uses TRBV6-2 or TRBV6-3 with TRBJ2-5; D tentatively fits TRBD1 or TRBD2 (5 bases each). The CDR3 spans 14 residues. Germline CDR1 is MNHEY and CDR2 is SVGEGT. V was clipped by 2 bases and J by 3 bases, with 10 bases between them. The CDR3 sequence: CASSYAGTKETQYF. The CDR3 DNA follows: TGTGCCAGCAGTTACGCCGGGACCAAAGAGACCCAGTACTTC.

This clonotype was recorded at least ten times. The chain carries TRBV2 and TRBJ1-5, with a possible D match to TRBD1 (6 bases). The V and J ends lost 4 bases and 4 bases respectively, with 14 bases between them. This CDR3 spans 15 amino acids. Looked up from germline, CDR1 is SNHLY and CDR2 is FYNNEI. The CDR3 DNA follows: TGTGCCAGCAGTGCGGACAGTGGGGGGAATCAGCCCCAGCATTTT. This translates into CASSADSGGNQPQHF.

This clonotype was detected many times. The CDR3 coding sequence is TGCGCCAGCAGCGGGGTGCAGGGGGCGCATCGCTATGGCTACACCTTC. The encoded protein is CASSGVQGAHRYGYTF. J is TRBJ1-2 and V is TRBV5-1; 8 nucleotides align to TRBD1. Germline V gene data show CDR1 as SGHRS and CDR2 as YFSETQ. V shed 4 bases and J 4 bases; nucleotides not matched to a gene: 12. The CDR3 is 16 amino acids.

The rearrangement joins TRBV2 to TRBJ1-6; maybe TRBD1 (5 bases). This CDR3 has 14 residues. With 8 bases removed from V and 8 bases from J, the gap between germline ends came to 16 bases. The germline CDR1 and CDR2 sequences are SNHLY and FYNNEI. CDR3 bases: TGTGCCAGCGTCCCAGGGCAGGGTGATTCACCCCTCCACTTT. It translates to CASVPGQGDSPLHF. The full variable domain, in which reference TRBV2 and TRBJ1-6 provide the parts outside the CDR3, is EPEVTQTPSHQVTQMGQEVILRCVPISNHLYFYWYRQILGQKVEFLVSFYNNEISEKSEIFDDQFSVERPDGSNFTLKIRSTKLEDSAMYFCASVPGQGDSPLHFGNGTRLTVT.

The V call is TRBV7-9, the J call TRBJ1-2, with 9 bases fitting TRBD1. The V gene's germline CDR1 is SEHNR and CDR2 FQNEAQ (reference sequence). This CDR3 comprises 15 residues. Trimming took 5 bases from V and 4 from J; bases not matched to a gene: 8. The CDR3 here is CASSIWTGATYGYTF. CDR3 nucleotide sequence: TGTGCCAGCAGCATATGGACAGGGGCTACCTATGGCTACACCTTC.

This CDR3 reads CASSLKYRSLSGNTIYF. CDR3 nucleotide sequence: TGTGCCAGCAGCTTAAAGTACAGGAGTCTGTCTGGAAACACCATATATTTT. The chain combines TRBV7-2 with TRBJ1-3; D is possibly TRBD1 (5 bases). CDR3 length: 17 amino acids. The germline V gene encodes CDR1 SGHTA and CDR2 FQGNSA. Trimming shortened V by 2 bases and J by 1 base, and 15 bases separated the two germline ends.

This chain joins TRBV25-1 and TRBJ2-2; 9 positions agree with TRBD1. The CDR3 runs 15 residues. CDR1 is MGHDK, CDR2 SYGVNS, per germline. Trimming took 7 bases from V and 5 from J; bases not matched to a gene: 8. Here the CDR3 DNA reads TGTGCCAGCAAAGCGCCGGGACAGGGAACCGGGGAGCTGTTTTTT. It codes for CASKAPGQGTGELFF.

This clonotype turned up a few times. V gene TRBV20-1 combines with J gene TRBJ2-7; 14 bases line up with TRBD2. Germline V gives CDR1 DFQATT, CDR2 SNEGSKA (reference sequence). Unmatched junction bases numbered 7, after V lost 6 bases and J lost 6 bases. The CDR3 totals 14 residues. CDR3: CSATGTSGSGEQYF. CDR3 DNA sequence: TGCAGTGCGACCGGGACTAGCGGGAGTGGCGAGCAGTACTTC.

This clonotype was seen ten or more times. The chain recombines TRBV10-3 with TRBJ1-4, with D maybe TRBD1 (5 bases). The CDR3 covers 13 residues. Germline-derived CDR1 and CDR2 are ENHRY and SYGVKD. V was pared by 3 bases and J by 8 bases, with 10 bases between. CDR3 bases: TGTGCCATCAGTGAAGGGGAGAAGGAAAAACTGTTTTTT. Protein sequence: CAISEGEKEKLFF.

The chain combines TRBV25-1 with TRBJ1-6; TRBD1 might be the D (6 bases). Germline values: CDR1 MGHDK, CDR2 SYGVNS. This CDR3 is built from 13 residues. V dropped 7 bases and J dropped 8 bases, with 12 bases sitting between them. The CDR3: CASIGTPDSPLHF. The CDR3 nucleotides are TGTGCCAGCATTGGGACACCTGATTCACCCCTCCACTTT.

J is TRBJ1-2 and V is TRBV29-1; TRBD1 aligns across 7 bases. J was trimmed by 3 bases and V by 8 bases; bases with no gene match: 9. Germline assignment: CDR1 SQVTM and CDR2 ANQGSEA. CDR3 length equals 13 residues. The DNA of the CDR3 is TGCAGCTTAAGACGACAGGGCTACTATGGCTACACCTTC. It is translated as CSLRRQGYYGYTF.

The chain has TRBV10-3 and TRBJ2-7; D gene unclear. The CDR3 covers 13 residues. Deletions cut 10 bases from V and 7 bases from J, with 20 bases between. Per germline, CDR1 ENHRY and CDR2 SYGVKD. Here the CDR3 DNA reads TGTGCCAGCAACACAACCTCTGGGCGGGAGCAGTACTTC. Its translation is CASNTTSGREQYF.